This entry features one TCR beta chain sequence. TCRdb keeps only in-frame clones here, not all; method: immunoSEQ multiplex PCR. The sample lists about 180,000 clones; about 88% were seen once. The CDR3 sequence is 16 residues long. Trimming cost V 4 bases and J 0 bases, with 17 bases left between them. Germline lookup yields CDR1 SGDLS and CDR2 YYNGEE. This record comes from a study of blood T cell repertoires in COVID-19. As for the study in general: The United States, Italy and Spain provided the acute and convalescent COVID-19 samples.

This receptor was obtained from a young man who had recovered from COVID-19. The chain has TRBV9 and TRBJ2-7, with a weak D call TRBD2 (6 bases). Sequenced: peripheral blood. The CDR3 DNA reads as TGTGCCAGCAGCCCCCCTGAGGGGACTGGCTCCTACGAGCAGTACTTC. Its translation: CASSPPEGTGSYEQYF.